The rows below give T cell receptor beta chains drawn from one sample of a study of cytomegalovirus exposure and HLA in healthy donors. Data came from immunoSEQ multiplex PCR; TCRdb stores just in-frame clones and leaves some out. Counted here are about 59,000 clones, 89% occurring once; the ten biggest clones make up roughly 1.6%. The specimen sequenced was PBMCs. The origin of the receptors is a man younger than 45 in good health and CMV-seropositive. The CDR3 runs from the conserved cysteine through the conserved F or W. A D gene is named only where the DNA matches it firmly.

TRBV7-9	-	TRBJ1-4	CASSTTDGKLFF
TRBV4-1	-	TRBJ2-2	CASSQVPTAWGTGELFF
TRBV5-6	-	TRBJ1-3	CASSLVVVRDTASNTIYF
TRBV5-1	TRBD2	TRBJ2-5	CASSPGLTGGKETQYF
TRBV29-1	-	TRBJ2-2	CSVEDVGRGELFF
TRBV19	-	TRBJ2-4	CASSIALDGSWRRKNIQYF
TRBV4-1	-	TRBJ2-6	CASSLRGIISGANVLTF
TRBV28	-	TRBJ1-5	CASSPHGGQPQHF
TRBV7-9	TRBD2	TRBJ2-1	CAAAGGLGRYNEQFF
TRBV6-5	-	TRBJ1-1	CASSYAPGNTEAFF
TRBV5-4	-	TRBJ1-2	CASSSGGGGSGYGYTF
TRBV6-4	-	TRBJ2-1	CASSDWLATLVNEQFF
TRBV7-9	-	TRBJ2-3	CASSLGADPSTDTQYF
TRBV6-1	-	TRBJ2-3	CASYPGRGYTDTQYF
TRBV5-4	TRBD1	TRBJ1-2	CASSFRDRGGYGYTF
TRBV5-5	-	TRBJ2-4	CASSLALAKNIQYF
TRBV4-1	-	TRBJ2-1	CASSLIFGGNEQFF
TRBV6-1	-	TRBJ2-1	CASSEESGSYNEQFF
TRBV5-4	TRBD1	TRBJ2-7	CASSFRGQGTDQYF
TRBV6-1	-	TRBJ1-2	CASRPDSIYGYTF
TRBV11-3	TRBD1	TRBJ2-7	CASSQTDRAYEQYF
TRBV9	TRBD2	TRBJ2-7	CASSPLLAAHEQYF
TRBV6-6	-	TRBJ1-2	CASSFPESYGYTF
TRBV4-1	TRBD1	TRBJ2-2	CASSQANRGNTGELFF
TRBV19	TRBD2	TRBJ2-2	CASSIGLAVGELFF
TRBV9	-	TRBJ1-5	CASSVGQDSNQPQHF
TRBV30	-	TRBJ2-1	CAHLRSSYNEQFF
TRBV28	TRBD1	TRBJ2-7	CASSLAGGKLYEQYF
TRBV6-6	-	TRBJ1-2	CASSYLAANYGYTF
TRBV7-9	-	TRBJ1-6	CASSFGGLLSPLHF
TRBV11-3	-	TRBJ2-7	CASSLDPNYEQYF
TRBV7-3	TRBD2	TRBJ2-2	CASSLNSGRAGTGELFF
TRBV30	-	TRBJ1-1	CAWSFRGMNAFF
TRBV6-1	TRBD2	TRBJ2-1	CASSETSGYNEQFF
TRBV25-1	TRBD1	TRBJ1-1	CASSPQTGEVSEAFF
TRBV5-1	TRBD1	TRBJ2-2	CASFLLDREFTGELFF
TRBV6-1	TRBD1	TRBJ1-2	CASSEGRGPDGYTF
TRBV27	TRBD1	TRBJ1-2	CASRWRQGANYGYTF
TRBV7-2	-	TRBJ2-2	CASSLGVPNTGELFF